Listed here are 28 T cell receptor beta chains from one sample, sequenced in a study of untreated major depressive disorder. Study findings and constraints: CD4+ T cells from depressed patients used TRBV05-01 (Vbeta 5.1) more often than controls.

Their recognized antigens are unknown. The repertoire was sequenced with immunoSEQ multiplex PCR; TCRdb's copy has only in-frame clones and lacks some. The sample shows approximately 25,000 clones, around 93% of them seen only once. The sequenced sample consisted of CD4+ T cells from PBMCs. The receptors here all came from a woman between 25 and 40 years old with major depressive disorder.

This chain connects TRBV28 to TRBJ1-1; possibly TRBD1 for D (6 bases). This CDR3 region has 14 residues. From germline, CDR1 is MDHEN and CDR2 SYDVKM. V shed 4 bases and J shed 0 bases, with 9 bases lying between them. DNA of the CDR3: TGTGCCAGCAGTTCCGGACAGATGAACACTGAAGCTTTCTTT. It translates to CASSSGQMNTEAFF.

This sequence joins TRBV18 and TRBJ1-5; D might be TRBD1 (6 bases). Germline-derived CDR1 and CDR2 are KGHSH and LQKENI. The CDR3 is made up of 15 amino acids. Deletions cut 4 bases from V and 5 bases from J, with 15 bases between. The CDR3 is CASSRSQGKYQPQHF. In nucleotides, the CDR3 is TGTGCCAGCTCACGTTCCCAGGGGAAATATCAGCCCCAGCATTTT.

V and J are TRBV7-8 and TRBJ2-7, with D possibly TRBD1 on 5 matching bases. Germline CDR1 and CDR2: SGHVS and FQNEAQ. The CDR3 covers 13 residues. Trimming left V 6 bases short and J 1 base short, with 10 bases between. This CDR3 is CASSPRGSYEQYF. CDR3 nucleotide sequence: TGTGCCAGCAGTCCTAGGGGTTCCTACGAGCAGTACTTC.

The rearrangement links TRBV11-3 to TRBJ2-2, with TRBD2 matching over 12 bases. This CDR3 has 16 amino acids. V was pared by 5 bases and J by 5 bases, with 6 bases of the junction left unmatched. Germline V gene sequence: CDR1 SGHNT, CDR2 YENEEA. This chain's CDR3 is CASSRGLAGGTGELFF. CDR3 DNA: TGTGCCAGCAGCCGAGGGCTAGCGGGAGGGACCGGGGAGCTGTTTTTT.

This clone appeared a single time. The chain links TRBV7-9 to TRBJ1-4; D is ambiguous. This CDR3 is 14 amino acids long. CDR1 and CDR2 (germline): SEHNR, FQNEAQ (reference sequence). V was shortened by 2 bases and J by 1 base, with 5 bases between the two germline ends. This CDR3 reads CASSLRETNEKLFF. In DNA, the CDR3 is TGTGCCAGCAGCTTAAGGGAAACTAATGAAAAACTGTTTTTT.

This chain uses TRBV27 with TRBJ1-6; D is undetermined. The CDR3 is 14 amino acids. Germline values: CDR1 MNHEY, CDR2 SMNVEV (reference sequence). Between the trimmed V and J ends, which lost 3 bases and 7 bases, there was a span of 10 bases. This chain's CDR3 is CASSFLQLNSPLHF. CDR3 in DNA: TGTGCCAGCAGTTTCCTCCAACTAAATTCACCCCTCCACTTT.

The chain has TRBV27 and TRBJ1-6; maybe TRBD1 (5 bases). CDR1 MNHEY and CDR2 SMNVEV come from the germline V gene (reference sequence). This CDR3 is 14 amino acids long. Trimming removed 7 bases from V and 6 bases from J, with 13 bases in between. CDR3 protein: CASTSNGANSPLHF. CDR3 nucleotide sequence: TGTGCCAGCACCTCTAATGGGGCTAATTCACCCCTCCACTTT.

The chain uses TRBV7-9 and TRBJ2-2; D uncertain. This CDR3 region has 15 residues. Germline assignment: CDR1 SEHNR and CDR2 FQNEAQ (reference sequence). V dropped 5 bases and J dropped 0 bases, with 10 bases sitting between them. The CDR3: CASSKIGTNTGELFF. The DNA for the CDR3 is TGTGCCAGCAGCAAGATAGGGACGAACACCGGGGAGCTGTTTTTT.

The rearrangement joins TRBV2 to TRBJ2-2, with 14 bases identical to TRBD2. From germline, CDR1 is SNHLY and CDR2 FYNNEI. This CDR3 comprises 16 residues. Trimming at V came to 5 bases and at J to 5 bases, leaving 4 bases not matched to a gene. CDR3 amino acids: CASSKTSGGATGELFF. The DNA for the CDR3 is TGTGCCAGCAGTAAGACTAGCGGGGGGGCGACCGGGGAGCTGTTTTTT.

This rearrangement joins TRBV10-3 to TRBJ1-2; 7 nucleotides align to TRBD1. V lost 7 bases, J lost 4 bases, and 9 bases stayed unmatched. This CDR3 spans 14 amino acids. The germline gives CDR1 ENHRY, CDR2 SYGVKD. The CDR3 DNA is TGTGCCATCACCACAGGGGTACCATCCTATGGCTACACCTTC. This encodes CAITTGVPSYGYTF.

V and J are TRBV28 and TRBJ2-6; D call uncertain. Trimming stripped 2 bases from V and 4 bases from J, with 12 bases between. The CDR3 covers 16 residues. Germline CDR1 and CDR2: MDHEN and SYDVKM. The CDR3 bases are TGTGCCAGCAGTTTAGGGTGGGCAGCCGGGGCCAACGTCCTGACTTTC. Amino acid sequence: CASSLGWAAGANVLTF.

V is TRBV6-5 and J is TRBJ1-1; no reliable D call. This CDR3 has 13 residues. CDR1 is MNHEY, CDR2 SVGAGI, per germline. V dropped 4 bases and J dropped 6 bases, with 12 bases sitting between them. As DNA, the CDR3 is TGTGCCAGCAGTTTAGAGACGGGTGCTGAAGCTTTCTTT. It is translated as CASSLETGAEAFF.

This chain connects TRBV5-1 to TRBJ1-3, with D possibly TRBD1 on 5 matching bases. Looked up from germline, CDR1 is SGHRS and CDR2 is YFSETQ. Deletions cut 0 bases from V and 8 bases from J, with 12 bases between. The CDR3 runs to 14 residues. CDR3 amino acids: CASSLGGSQDTIYF. In nucleotides, the CDR3 is TGCGCCAGCAGCTTGGGGGGCAGTCAAGACACCATATATTTT.

J is TRBJ2-3 and V is TRBV25-1; 8 bases match TRBD2. This CDR3 is 14 amino acids long. V gave up 6 bases and J gave up 1 base; unmatched junction bases: 3. The germline CDR1 and CDR2 sequences are MGHDK and SYGVNS. The CDR3 region is CASRSGGGTDTQYF. In DNA form, the CDR3 reads TGTGCCAGCAGAAGCGGGGGCGGCACAGATACGCAGTATTTT.

Here the CDR3 DNA reads TGTGCCAGTAGTGTTCCAGGGTTCTCTGGAAACACCATATATTTT. Amino acids: CASSVPGFSGNTIYF. The rearrangement links TRBV19 to TRBJ1-3, with TRBD1 as a possible D gene (5 bases). CDR1 LNHDA and CDR2 SQIVND come from the germline V gene (reference sequence). The CDR3 spans 15 residues. V lost 5 bases to trimming and J lost 0 bases, with 11 bases between them. The variable domain in full, completed from reference TRBV19 and TRBJ1-3, reads DGGITQSPKYLFRKEGQNVTLSCEQNLNHDAMYWYRQDPGQGLRLIYYSQIVNDFQKGDIAEGYSVSREKKESFPLTVTSAQKNPTAFYLCASSVPGFSGNTIYFGEGSWLTVV.

This clone has a handful of counts. The rearrangement links TRBV7-2 to TRBJ2-1, with 10 bases matching TRBD2. This CDR3 comprises 16 residues. V gave up 5 bases and J gave up 8 bases; unmatched junction bases: 12. CDR1 SGHTA and CDR2 FQGNSA come from the germline V gene. The CDR3 protein is CASSPQAGGRWDEQFF. CDR3 coding DNA: TGTGCCAGCAGCCCGCAAGCGGGAGGGCGTTGGGATGAGCAGTTCTTC.

This sequence joins TRBV9 and TRBJ2-2; possible D gene TRBD2, 6 bases. This CDR3 is built from 17 residues. V dropped 2 bases and J dropped 1 base, with 15 bases sitting between them. From germline, CDR1 is SGDLS and CDR2 YYNGEE. This chain's CDR3 is CASSVGGLGLNTGELFF. The CDR3 nucleotides are TGTGCCAGCAGCGTCGGGGGTTTGGGGCTGAACACCGGGGAGCTGTTTTTT.

V and J are TRBV6-5 and TRBJ2-2; a possible D gene is TRBD1 (6 bases). Germline V CDR1 and CDR2: MNHEY, SVGAGI. Trimming left V 6 bases short and J 7 bases short, with 15 bases between. The CDR3 sequence is 14 residues long. The CDR3 region is CASRSGTPNGELFF. The CDR3 coding sequence is TGTGCCAGCAGGTCCGGGACACCTAACGGGGAGCTGTTTTTT.

The chain employs TRBV18 and TRBJ2-3; tentatively, D is TRBD2 (5 bases). The CDR3 has 12 amino acids. Trimming pared 1 base from V and 8 bases from J, leaving 7 bases between. The germline V gene encodes CDR1 KGHSH and CDR2 LQKENI. Written as DNA, the CDR3 is TGTGCCAGCTCACCACTAGGAGGTACGCAGTATTTT. Its translation: CASSPLGGTQYF.

The gene calls are TRBV5-1 and TRBJ1-4, with 9 bases that match TRBD1. Germline trimming cut 5 bases from V and 5 bases from J; bases unmatched to any gene: 7. This CDR3 region has 15 residues. Germline lookup yields CDR1 SGHRS and CDR2 YFSETQ. The CDR3, as DNA: TGCGCCAGCAGATACGATGGACAGGGGAATGAAAAACTGTTTTTT. Translating gives CASRYDGQGNEKLFF. Full variable domain (outside the CDR3, taken from reference TRBV5-1 and TRBJ1-4): KAGVTQTPRYLIKTRGQQVTLSCSPISGHRSVSWYQQTPGQGLQFLFEYFSETQRNKGNFPGRFSGRQFSNSRSEMNVSTLELGDSALYLCASRYDGQGNEKLFFGSGTQLSVL.

The rearrangement joins TRBV13 to TRBJ2-1, with D perhaps matching TRBD2 (5 bases). V was pared by 5 bases and J by 2 bases, with 19 bases between. The CDR3 contains 17 residues. Germline V gene data show CDR1 as PRHDT and CDR2 as FYEKMQ (reference sequence). The CDR3 is CASSRGLIPVPYNEQFF. Written as DNA, the CDR3 is TGTGCCAGCAGCAGAGGGCTTATTCCGGTCCCCTACAATGAGCAGTTCTTC.

The chain carries TRBV4-1 and TRBJ1-3; maybe TRBD1 (6 bases). The CDR3 totals 15 residues. V lost 0 bases and J 8 bases, leaving 14 bases between the germline ends. CDR1 and CDR2 (germline): MGHRA, YSYEKL. CDR3 coding DNA: TGCGCCAGCAGCCAAGATGGGAGAGGGGGGGACACCATATATTTT. Amino acid sequence: CASSQDGRGGDTIYF.

The chain employs TRBV7-9 and TRBJ1-2; no clear D gene. Trimming took off 4 bases at V and 8 bases at J, with 20 bases between the two ends. The CDR3 runs to 15 residues. Per the germline V gene, CDR1 is SEHNR and CDR2 is FQNEAQ (reference sequence). The CDR3 protein is CASSSPSVRTRGYTF. CDR3 in DNA: TGTGCCAGCAGCTCGCCATCGGTCCGCACGAGGGGCTACACCTTC. The full variable domain, its missing parts supplied by reference TRBV7-9 and TRBJ1-2, is DTGVSQNPRHKITKRGQNVTFRCDPISEHNRLYWYRQTLGQGPEFLTYFQNEAQLEKSRLLSDRFSAERPKGSFSTLEIQRTEQGDSAMYLCASSSPSVRTRGYTFGSGTRLTVV.

The V gene is TRBV7-2, the J gene TRBJ1-4; D is ambiguous. Deletions cut 5 bases from V and 2 bases from J, with 12 bases between. Looked up from germline, CDR1 is SGHTA and CDR2 is FQGNSA. The CDR3 runs 15 residues. The CDR3, as DNA: TGTGCCAGCAGCCGGGAGCATCGCACTAATGAAAAACTGTTTTTT. The encoded protein is CASSREHRTNEKLFF.

Written as DNA, the CDR3 is TGTGCCAGTGAAGCAGGACTCTATGGCTACACCTTC. This sequence encodes CASEAGLYGYTF. The chain employs TRBV19 and TRBJ1-2; D remains ambiguous. This CDR3 contains 12 residues. V gave up 8 bases and J gave up 4 bases, with 11 bases separating them. Germline CDR1 and CDR2: LNHDA and SQIVND (reference sequence). Complete variable domain (other parts from reference TRBV19 and TRBJ1-2): DGGITQSPKYLFRKEGQNVTLSCEQNLNHDAMYWYRQDPGQGLRLIYYSQIVNDFQKGDIAEGYSVSREKKESFPLTVTSAQKNPTAFYLCASEAGLYGYTFGSGTRLTVV.

V usage is TRBV6-6 and J usage is TRBJ2-7, with 8 bases fitting TRBD2. Germline V gene sequence: CDR1 MNHNY, CDR2 SVGAGI (reference sequence). The CDR3 spans 16 residues. J lost 1 base, V lost 5 bases, and 10 bases had no gene match. The CDR3 protein is CASSHPGGVKSYEQYF. The CDR3 bases are TGTGCCAGCAGTCACCCGGGGGGGGTCAAGTCCTACGAGCAGTACTTC.

The rearrangement links TRBV7-9 to TRBJ1-2; no clear D. The CDR3 length is 14 residues. Germline values: CDR1 SEHNR, CDR2 FQNEAQ (reference sequence). Trimming stripped 1 base from V and 2 bases from J, with 8 bases between. CDR3 in DNA: TGTGCCAGCAGCTTAGATATCGGGAACTATGGCTACACCTTC. This sequence encodes CASSLDIGNYGYTF. Combining the CDR3 with reference TRBV7-9 and TRBJ1-2 gives the whole variable domain DTGVSQNPRHKITKRGQNVTFRCDPISEHNRLYWYRQTLGQGPEFLTYFQNEAQLEKSRLLSDRFSAERPKGSFSTLEIQRTEQGDSAMYLCASSLDIGNYGYTFGSGTRLTVV.

The genes are TRBV19 and TRBJ2-2, with D perhaps matching TRBD1 or TRBD2 (5 bases each). CDR1 is LNHDA and CDR2 is SQIVND in the germline V gene (reference sequence). The CDR3 consists of 11 residues. The V end was cut by 11 bases, the J end by 6 bases, with 10 bases between. The CDR3, as DNA: TGTGCCTCCCGGGGCTCCGGGGAGCTGTTTTTT. It translates to CASRGSGELFF.